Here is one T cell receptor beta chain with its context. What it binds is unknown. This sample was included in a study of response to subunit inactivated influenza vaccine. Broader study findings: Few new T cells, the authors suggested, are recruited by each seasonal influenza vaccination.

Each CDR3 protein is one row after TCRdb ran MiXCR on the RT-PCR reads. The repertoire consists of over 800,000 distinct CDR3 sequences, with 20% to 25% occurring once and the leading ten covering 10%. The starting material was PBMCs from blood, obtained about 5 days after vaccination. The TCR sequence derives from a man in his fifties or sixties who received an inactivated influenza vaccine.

CDR3 protein: CASSLPDSRKFDTQYF. The CDR3 DNA reads as TGTGCCAGCAGCTTGCCGGACTCCCGAAAATTTGATACGCAGTATTTT. The gene calls are TRBV5-6 and TRBJ2-3, with TRBD2 as a possible D gene (5 bases). Germline assignment: CDR1 SGHDT and CDR2 YYEEEE. V lost 1 base to trimming and J lost 6 bases, with 18 bases between them. The CDR3 consists of 16 residues.